This T cell receptor (beta chain) appears in the sequencing data of a study of blood T cell repertoires in COVID-19. With 0 bases removed from V and 5 bases from J, the gap between germline ends came to 9 bases. This CDR3 comprises 14 residues. Germline loops: CDR1 SGHDT, CDR2 YYEEEE. Original processing methods: Counts of nucleated cells, estimated from reference gene primer amplification, were obtained. TCRdb's copy holds only in-frame clones and misses some; the assay was immunoSEQ multiplex PCR. D and trimming come from the DNA, and the V and J calls and clone size come from that table. Counted here are 120,000 or so clones, roughly 80% occurring once; the ten biggest clones make up about a sixth.

The V gene is TRBV5-6, the J gene TRBJ1-3, with D tentatively TRBD1 (6 bases). The sequence was collected from a woman between 50 and 59 years old with acute or convalescent COVID-19. Input material: peripheral blood. This CDR3 reads CASSLAQGRNTIYF. CDR3 nucleotide sequence: TGTGCCAGCAGCTTGGCTCAGGGGAGAAACACCATATATTTT.